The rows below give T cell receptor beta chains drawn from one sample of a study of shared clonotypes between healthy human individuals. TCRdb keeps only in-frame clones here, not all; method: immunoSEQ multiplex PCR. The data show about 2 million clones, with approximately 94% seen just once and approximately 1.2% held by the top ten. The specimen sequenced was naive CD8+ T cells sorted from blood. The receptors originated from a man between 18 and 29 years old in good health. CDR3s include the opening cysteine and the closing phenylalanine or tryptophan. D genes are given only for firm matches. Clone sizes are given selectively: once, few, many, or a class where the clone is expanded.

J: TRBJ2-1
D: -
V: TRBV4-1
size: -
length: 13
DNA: TGCGCCAGCAGCGACCGGGGATACAATGAGCAGTTCTTC
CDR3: CASSDRGYNEQFF

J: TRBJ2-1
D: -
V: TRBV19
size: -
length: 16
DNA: TGTGCCAGTAGCCTTCAGTTGGTAGGCTCCTACAATGAGCAGTTCTTC
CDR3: CASSLQLVGSYNEQFF

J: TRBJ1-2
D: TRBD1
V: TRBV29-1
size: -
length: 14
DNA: TGCAGCGTTGTGGGGACAGGGGATGGTGGTGGCTACACCTTC
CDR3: CSVVGTGDGGGYTF

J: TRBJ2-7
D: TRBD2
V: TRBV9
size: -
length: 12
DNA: TGTGCCAGCGGGACTAGCGGGAGGGAGCAGTACTTC
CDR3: CASGTSGREQYF

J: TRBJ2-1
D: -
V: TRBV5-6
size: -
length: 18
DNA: TGTGCCAGCAGCTTTGGCCAGGGCCCACCACGGGCTATGGATGAGCAGTTCTTC
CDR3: CASSFGQGPPRAMDEQFF

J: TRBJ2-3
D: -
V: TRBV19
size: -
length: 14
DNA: TGTGCCAGTAGTATCCAGGACCACACAGATACGCAGTATTTT
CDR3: CASSIQDHTDTQYF

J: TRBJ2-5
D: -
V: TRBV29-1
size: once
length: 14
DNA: TGCAGCGTTGAAAGTGATACGTACCAAGAGACCCAGTACTTC
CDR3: CSVESDTYQETQYF

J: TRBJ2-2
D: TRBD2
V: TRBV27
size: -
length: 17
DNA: TGTGCCAGCAGTTCCCTCCTAGCGGGAGAGGGCACCGGGGAGCTGTTTTTT
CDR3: CASSSLLAGEGTGELFF

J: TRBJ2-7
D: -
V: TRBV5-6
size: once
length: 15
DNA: TGTGCCAGCAGCTTGGTTGGCGGGAACTCCTACGAGCAGTACTTC
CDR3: CASSLVGGNSYEQYF

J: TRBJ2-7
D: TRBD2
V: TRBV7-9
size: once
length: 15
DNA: TGTGCCAGCAGCACGCCGACTAGCGCGCTATCCGAGCAGTACTTC
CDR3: CASSTPTSALSEQYF

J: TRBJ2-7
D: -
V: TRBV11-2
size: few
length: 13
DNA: TGTGCCAGCAGCTTAGATAACTCCTACGAGCAGTACTTC
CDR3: CASSLDNSYEQYF

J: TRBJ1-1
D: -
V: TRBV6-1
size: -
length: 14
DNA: TGTGCCAGCAAAAAGAGACACTCGAACACTGAAGCTTTCTTT
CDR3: CASKKRHSNTEAFF

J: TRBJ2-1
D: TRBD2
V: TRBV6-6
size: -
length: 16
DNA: TGTGCCAGCAAATTAACTAGCGTTAGCTCCTACAATGAGCAGTTCTTC
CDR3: CASKLTSVSSYNEQFF

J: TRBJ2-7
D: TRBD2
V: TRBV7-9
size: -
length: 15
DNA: TGTGCCAGCAGCCGATCCACTAGCGGGGATGGCGAGCAGTACTTC
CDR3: CASSRSTSGDGEQYF

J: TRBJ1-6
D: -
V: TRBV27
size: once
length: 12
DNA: TGTGCCAGCAGTTTCTATGATTCACCCCTCCACTTT
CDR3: CASSFYDSPLHF

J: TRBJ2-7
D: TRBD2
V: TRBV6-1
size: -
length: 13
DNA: TGTGCCAGCAGTGCGGGGGGTTCCTACGAGCAGTACTTC
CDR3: CASSAGGSYEQYF

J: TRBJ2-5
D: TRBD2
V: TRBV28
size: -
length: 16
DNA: TGTGCCAGCAGTCTCCCTAGCGGGGGGGCCGTAGAGACCCAGTACTTC
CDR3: CASSLPSGGAVETQYF

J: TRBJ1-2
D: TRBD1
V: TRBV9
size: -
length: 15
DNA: TGTGCCAGCAGCGTAGGGGGACAGGCCTCGGGAGGCTACACCTTC
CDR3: CASSVGGQASGGYTF

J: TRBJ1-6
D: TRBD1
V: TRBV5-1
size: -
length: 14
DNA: TGCGCCAGCAGCCCGGGACAGGGTACGACACCCCTCCACTTT
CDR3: CASSPGQGTTPLHF

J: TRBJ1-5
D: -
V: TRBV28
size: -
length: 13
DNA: TGTGCCAGCAGTTTGGTCCAGAATCAGCCCCAGCATTTT
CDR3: CASSLVQNQPQHF

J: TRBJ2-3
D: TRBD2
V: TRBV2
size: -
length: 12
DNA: TGTGCCACACGAGCGGGGACAGATACGCAGTATTTT
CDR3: CATRAGTDTQYF

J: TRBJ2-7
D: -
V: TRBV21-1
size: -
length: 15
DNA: TGTGCCAGCAGCAACCGGGACAGGCTCTCCTACGAGCAGTACTTC
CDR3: CASSNRDRLSYEQYF

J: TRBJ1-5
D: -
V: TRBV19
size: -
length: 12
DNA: TGTGCCAGTAGTCCTCGGGATCAGCCCCAGCATTTT
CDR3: CASSPRDQPQHF

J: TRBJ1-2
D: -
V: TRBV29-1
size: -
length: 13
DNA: TGCAGCGTTCAGGACGGGGCTAACTATGGCTACACCTTC
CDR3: CSVQDGANYGYTF

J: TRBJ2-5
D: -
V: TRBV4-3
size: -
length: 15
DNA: TGCGCCAGCAGCCAAGATTCAAAGTACCAAGAGACCCAGTACTTC
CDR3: CASSQDSKYQETQYF

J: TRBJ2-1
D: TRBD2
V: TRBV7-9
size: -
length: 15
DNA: TGTGCCAGCAGCTCTAGCGGGGAACCCTACAATGAGCAGTTCTTC
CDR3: CASSSSGEPYNEQFF